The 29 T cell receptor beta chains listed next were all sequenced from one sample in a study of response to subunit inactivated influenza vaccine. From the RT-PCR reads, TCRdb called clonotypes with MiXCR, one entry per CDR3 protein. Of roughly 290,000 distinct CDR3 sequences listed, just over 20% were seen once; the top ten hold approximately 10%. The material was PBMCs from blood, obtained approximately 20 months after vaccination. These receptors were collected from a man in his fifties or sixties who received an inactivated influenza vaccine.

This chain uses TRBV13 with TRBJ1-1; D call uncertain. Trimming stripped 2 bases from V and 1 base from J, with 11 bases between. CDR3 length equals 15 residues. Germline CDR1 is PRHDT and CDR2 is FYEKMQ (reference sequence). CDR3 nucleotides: TGTGCCAGCAGCTTACCTCGGACCGGGAACACTGAAGCTTTCTTT. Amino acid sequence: CASSLPRTGNTEAFF.

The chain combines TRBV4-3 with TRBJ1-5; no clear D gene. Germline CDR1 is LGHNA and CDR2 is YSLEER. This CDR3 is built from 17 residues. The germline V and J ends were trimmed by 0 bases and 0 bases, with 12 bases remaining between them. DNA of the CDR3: TGCGCCAGCAGCCAAGATGTTTTGACCCATAGCAATCAGCCCCAGCATTTT. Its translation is CASSQDVLTHSNQPQHF.

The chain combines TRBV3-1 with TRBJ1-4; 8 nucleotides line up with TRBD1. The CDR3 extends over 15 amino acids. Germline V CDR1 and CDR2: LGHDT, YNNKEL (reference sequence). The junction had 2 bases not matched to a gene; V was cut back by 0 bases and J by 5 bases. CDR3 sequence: CASSQDGTGNEKLFF. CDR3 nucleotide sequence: TGTGCCAGCAGCCAAGACGGGACAGGCAATGAAAAACTGTTTTTT.

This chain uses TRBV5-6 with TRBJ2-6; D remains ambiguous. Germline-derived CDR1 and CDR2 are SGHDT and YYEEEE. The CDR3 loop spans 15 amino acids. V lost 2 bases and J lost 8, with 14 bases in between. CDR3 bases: TGTGCCAGCAGCTTCGCCGTCCAAGTGACCAACGTCCTGACTTTC. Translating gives CASSFAVQVTNVLTF. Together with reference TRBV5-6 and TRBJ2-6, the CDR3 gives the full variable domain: DAGVTQSPTHLIKTRGQQVTLRCSPKSGHDTVSWYQQALGQGPQFIFQYYEEEERQRGNFPDRFSGHQFPNYSSELNVNALLLGDSALYLCASSFAVQVTNVLTFGAGSRLTVL.

CDR3: CSARTSGESTGELFF. CDR3 DNA: TGCAGTGCTAGGACTAGCGGGGAGAGCACCGGGGAGCTGTTTTTT. The V and J genes are TRBV20-1 and TRBJ2-2, with 11 positions matching TRBD2. Germline CDR1 DFQATT, CDR2 SNEGSKA (reference sequence). V lost 3 bases to trimming and J lost 4 bases; unmatched junction nucleotides: 4. The CDR3 is 15 amino acids.

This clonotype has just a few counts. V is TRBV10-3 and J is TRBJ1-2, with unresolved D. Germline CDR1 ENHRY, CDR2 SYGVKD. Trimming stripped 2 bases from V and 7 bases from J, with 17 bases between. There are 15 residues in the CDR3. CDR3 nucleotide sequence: TGTGCCATCAGTGAGCCAAAGGCCCTACCCGCTGGCTACACCTTC. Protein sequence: CAISEPKALPAGYTF.

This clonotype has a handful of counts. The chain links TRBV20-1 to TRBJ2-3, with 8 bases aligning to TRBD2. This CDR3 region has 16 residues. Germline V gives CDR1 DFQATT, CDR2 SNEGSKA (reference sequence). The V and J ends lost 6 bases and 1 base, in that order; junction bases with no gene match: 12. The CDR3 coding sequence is TGCAGTGCCAACAAAGCCCGGGGGGGCCGCACAGATACGCAGTATTTT. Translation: CSANKARGGRTDTQYF.

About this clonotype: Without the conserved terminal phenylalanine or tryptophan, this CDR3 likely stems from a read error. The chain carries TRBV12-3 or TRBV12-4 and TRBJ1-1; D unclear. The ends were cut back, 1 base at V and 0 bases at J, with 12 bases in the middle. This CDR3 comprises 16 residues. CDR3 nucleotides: TGTGCCAGCAGTTTAGGTCGATGGGTGATGAACACTGAAGCTTTCTTA. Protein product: CASSLGRWVMNTEAFL.

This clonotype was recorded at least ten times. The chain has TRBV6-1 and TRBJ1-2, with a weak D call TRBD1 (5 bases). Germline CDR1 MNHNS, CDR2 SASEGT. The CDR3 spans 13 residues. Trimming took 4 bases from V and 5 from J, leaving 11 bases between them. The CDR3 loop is CASSVQGSYGYTF. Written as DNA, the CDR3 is TGTGCCAGCAGTGTTCAGGGATCTTATGGCTACACCTTC.

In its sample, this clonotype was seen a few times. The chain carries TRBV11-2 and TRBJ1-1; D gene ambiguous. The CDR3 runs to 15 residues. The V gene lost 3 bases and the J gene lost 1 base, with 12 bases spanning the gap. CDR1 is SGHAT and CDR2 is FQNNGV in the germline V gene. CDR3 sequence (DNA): TGTGCCAGCAGCTTTAATTATGACGGGAACACTGAAGCTTTCTTT. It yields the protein CASSFNYDGNTEAFF.

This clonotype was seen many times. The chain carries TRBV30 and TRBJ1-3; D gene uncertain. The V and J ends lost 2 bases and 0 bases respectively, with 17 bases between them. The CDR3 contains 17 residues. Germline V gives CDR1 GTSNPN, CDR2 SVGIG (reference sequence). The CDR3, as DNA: TGTGCCTGGAGTCCAACACGGACGGCACGCTCTGGAAACACCATATATTTT. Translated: CAWSPTRTARSGNTIYF. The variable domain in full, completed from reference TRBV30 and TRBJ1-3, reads SQTIHQWPATLVQPVGSPLSLECTVEGTSNPNLYWYRQAAGRGLQLLFYSVGIGQISSEVPQNLSASRPQDRQFILSSKKLLLSDSGFYLCAWSPTRTARSGNTIYFGEGSWLTVV.

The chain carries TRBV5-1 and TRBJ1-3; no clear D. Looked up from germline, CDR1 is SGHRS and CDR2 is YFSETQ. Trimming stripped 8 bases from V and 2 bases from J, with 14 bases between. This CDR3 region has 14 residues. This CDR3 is CARFLTEAGNTIYF. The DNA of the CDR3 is TGCGCCAGGTTCCTAACAGAAGCTGGAAACACCATATATTTT.

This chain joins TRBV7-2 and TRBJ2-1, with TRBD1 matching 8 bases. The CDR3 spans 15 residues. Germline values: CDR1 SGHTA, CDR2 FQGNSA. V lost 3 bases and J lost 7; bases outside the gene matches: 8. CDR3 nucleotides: TGTGCCAGCAGCTTGGGTCAGGGGGCTTGGAATGAGCAGTTCTTC. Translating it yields CASSLGQGAWNEQFF.

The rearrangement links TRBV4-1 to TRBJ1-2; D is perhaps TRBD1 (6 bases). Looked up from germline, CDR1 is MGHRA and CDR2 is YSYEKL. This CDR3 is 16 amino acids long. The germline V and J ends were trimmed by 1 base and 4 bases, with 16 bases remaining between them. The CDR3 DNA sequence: TGCGCCAGCAGCCAAGTAGTGGCAGGGGCGGGCTATGGCTACACCTTC. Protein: CASSQVVAGAGYGYTF.

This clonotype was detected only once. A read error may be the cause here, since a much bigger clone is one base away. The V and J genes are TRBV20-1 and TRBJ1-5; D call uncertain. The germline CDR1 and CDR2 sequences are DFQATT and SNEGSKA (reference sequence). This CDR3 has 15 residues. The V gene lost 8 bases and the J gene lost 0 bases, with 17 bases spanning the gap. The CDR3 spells CSIPPLPYSNQPQHF. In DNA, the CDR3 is TGCAGTATCCCCCCTCTGCCATATAGCAATCAGCCCCAGCATTTT.

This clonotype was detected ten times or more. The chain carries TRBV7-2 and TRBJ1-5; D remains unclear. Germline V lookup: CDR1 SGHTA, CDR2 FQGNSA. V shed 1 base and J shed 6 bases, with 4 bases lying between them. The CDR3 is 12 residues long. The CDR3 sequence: CASSLDLQPQHF. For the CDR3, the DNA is TGTGCCAGCAGCTTAGACCTTCAGCCCCAGCATTTT.

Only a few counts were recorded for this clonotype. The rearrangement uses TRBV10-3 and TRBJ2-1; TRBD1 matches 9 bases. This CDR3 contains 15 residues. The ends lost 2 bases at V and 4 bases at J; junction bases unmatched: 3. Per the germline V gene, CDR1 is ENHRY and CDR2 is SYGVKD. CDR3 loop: CAISEEGTGYNEQFF. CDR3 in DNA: TGTGCCATCAGTGAGGAGGGGACAGGGTACAATGAGCAGTTCTTC.

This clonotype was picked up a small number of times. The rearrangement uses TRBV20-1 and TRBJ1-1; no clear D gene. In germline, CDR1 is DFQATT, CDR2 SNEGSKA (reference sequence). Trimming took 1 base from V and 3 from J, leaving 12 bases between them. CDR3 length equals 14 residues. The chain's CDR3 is CSARVTQAYTEAFF. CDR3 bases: TGCAGTGCTAGAGTAACGCAGGCGTACACTGAAGCTTTCTTT.

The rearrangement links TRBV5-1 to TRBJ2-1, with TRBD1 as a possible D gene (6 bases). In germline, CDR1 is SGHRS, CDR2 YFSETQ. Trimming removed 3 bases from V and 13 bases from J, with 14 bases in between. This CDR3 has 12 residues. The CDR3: CASSWNRVEQFF. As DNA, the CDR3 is TGCGCCAGCAGCTGGAACAGGGTTGAACAGTTCTTC. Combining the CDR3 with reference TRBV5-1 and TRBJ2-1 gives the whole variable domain KAGVTQTPRYLIKTRGQQVTLSCSPISGHRSVSWYQQTPGQGLQFLFEYFSETQRNKGNFPGRFSGRQFSNSRSEMNVSTLELGDSALYLCASSWNRVEQFFGPGTRLTVL.

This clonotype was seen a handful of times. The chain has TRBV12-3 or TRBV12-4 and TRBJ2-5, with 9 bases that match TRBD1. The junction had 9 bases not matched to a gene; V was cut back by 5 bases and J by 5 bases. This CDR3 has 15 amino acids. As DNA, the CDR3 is TGTGCCAGCAGTCAAACGGGACAGGGCGGTGAGACCCAGTACTTC. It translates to CASSQTGQGGETQYF.

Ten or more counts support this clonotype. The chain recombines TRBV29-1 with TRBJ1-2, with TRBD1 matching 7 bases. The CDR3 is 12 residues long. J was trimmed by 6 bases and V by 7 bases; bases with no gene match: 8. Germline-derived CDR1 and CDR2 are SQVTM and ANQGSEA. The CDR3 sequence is CSGLTGSHGYTF. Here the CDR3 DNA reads TGCAGCGGGCTGACAGGGAGCCATGGCTACACCTTC.

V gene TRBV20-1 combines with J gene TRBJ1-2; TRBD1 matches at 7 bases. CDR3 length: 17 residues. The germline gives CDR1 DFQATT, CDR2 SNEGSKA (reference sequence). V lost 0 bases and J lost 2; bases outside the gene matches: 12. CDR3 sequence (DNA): TGCAGTGCTAGAGATCGCAAGCAGGGGGTATGGAACTATGGCTACACCTTC. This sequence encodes CSARDRKQGVWNYGYTF.

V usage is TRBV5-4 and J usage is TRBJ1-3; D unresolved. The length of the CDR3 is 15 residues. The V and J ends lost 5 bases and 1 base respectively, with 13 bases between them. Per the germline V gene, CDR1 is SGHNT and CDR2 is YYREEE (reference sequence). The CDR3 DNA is TGTGCCAGCAGTCCAGACAACCTTTCTGGAAACACCATATATTTT. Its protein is CASSPDNLSGNTIYF.

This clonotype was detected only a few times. The CDR3 is CASSPSGDSSYNSPLHF. CDR3 bases: TGTGCCAGCAGCCCCTCAGGTGATAGCTCCTATAATTCACCCCTCCACTTT. The V call is TRBV13, the J call TRBJ1-6, with unresolved D. Trimming took 5 bases from V and 0 from J, leaving 14 bases between them. CDR3 length: 17 residues. Per germline, CDR1 PRHDT and CDR2 FYEKMQ (reference sequence). The complete variable domain, with remaining parts taken from reference TRBV13 and TRBJ1-6, reads AAGVIQSPRHLIKEKRETATLKCYPIPRHDTVYWYQQGPGQDPQFLISFYEKMQSDKGSIPDRFSAQQFSDYHSELNMSSLELGDSALYFCASSPSGDSSYNSPLHFGNGTRLTVT.

The CDR3 spells CSASQGTGDGYTF. DNA for the CDR3: TGCAGTGCTAGCCAGGGGACGGGTGATGGCTACACCTTC. This chain uses TRBV20-1 with TRBJ1-2; a possible D gene is TRBD1 (6 bases). The CDR3 totals 13 residues. V was pared by 3 bases and J by 6 bases, with 14 bases between. The V gene's germline CDR1 is DFQATT and CDR2 SNEGSKA (reference sequence).

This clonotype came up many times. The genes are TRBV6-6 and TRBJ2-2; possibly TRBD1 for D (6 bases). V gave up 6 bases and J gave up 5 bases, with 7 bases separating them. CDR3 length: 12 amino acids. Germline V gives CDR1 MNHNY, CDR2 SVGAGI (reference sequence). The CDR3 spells CASRTGTGELFF. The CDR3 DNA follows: TGTGCCAGCAGAACAGGGACCGGGGAGCTGTTTTTT.

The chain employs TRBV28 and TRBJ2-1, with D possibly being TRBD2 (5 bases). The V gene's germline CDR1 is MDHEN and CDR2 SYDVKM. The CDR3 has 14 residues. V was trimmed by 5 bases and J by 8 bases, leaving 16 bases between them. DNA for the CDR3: TGTGCCAGCAGTGGAGGACTGCATGGCGATGAGCAGTTCTTC. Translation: CASSGGLHGDEQFF.

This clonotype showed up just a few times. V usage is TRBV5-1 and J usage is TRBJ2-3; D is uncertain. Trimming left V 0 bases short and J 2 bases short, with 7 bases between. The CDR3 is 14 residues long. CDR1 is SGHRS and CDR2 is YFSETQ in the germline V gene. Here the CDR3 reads CASSLEPTTDTQYF. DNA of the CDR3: TGCGCCAGCAGCTTGGAACCAACCACAGATACGCAGTATTTT.

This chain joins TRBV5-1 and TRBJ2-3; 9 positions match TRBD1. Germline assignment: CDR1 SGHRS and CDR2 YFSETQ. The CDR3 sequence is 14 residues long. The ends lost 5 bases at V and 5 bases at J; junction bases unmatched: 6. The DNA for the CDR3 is TGCGCCAGCAGTTGGACAGGGGAGGTAGATACGCAGTATTTT. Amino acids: CASSWTGEVDTQYF.